Detailed here is one T cell receptor (beta chain). MiXCR, applied by TCRdb to the 5' RACE reads, yields one record per CDR3 protein. The sample lists around 80,000 distinct CDR3 sequences, about 5% occurring once. The CDR3 contains 13 residues. V shed 10 bases and J 8 bases; nucleotides not matched to a gene: 10. CDR1 SGHAT and CDR2 FQNNGV come from the germline V gene. This specimen comes from a study of T cells of healthy individuals. The V and J genes are TRBV11-2 and TRBJ2-2; 7 nucleotides align to TRBD2. This TCR came from a female donor in good health. The CDR3 loop reads CATPTAGLGELFF. The CDR3 region has the DNA TGTGCCACTCCAACAGCGGGATTGGGGGAGCTGTTTTTT.